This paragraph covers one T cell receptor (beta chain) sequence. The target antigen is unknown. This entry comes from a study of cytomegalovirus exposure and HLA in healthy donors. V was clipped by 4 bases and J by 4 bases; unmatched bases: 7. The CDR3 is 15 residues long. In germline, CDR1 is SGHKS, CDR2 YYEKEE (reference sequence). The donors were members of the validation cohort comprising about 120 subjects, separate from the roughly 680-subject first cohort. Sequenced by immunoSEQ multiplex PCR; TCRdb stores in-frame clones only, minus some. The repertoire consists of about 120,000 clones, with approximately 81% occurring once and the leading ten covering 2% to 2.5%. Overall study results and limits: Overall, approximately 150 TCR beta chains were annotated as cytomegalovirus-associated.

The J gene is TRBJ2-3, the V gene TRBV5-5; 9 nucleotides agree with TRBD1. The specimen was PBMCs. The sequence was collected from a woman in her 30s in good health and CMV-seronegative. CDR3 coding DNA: TGTGCCAGCAGCATCCGGACAGGGGTGGCAGATACGCAGTATTTT. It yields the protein CASSIRTGVADTQYF.